The TCR beta chain under discussion was sequenced for a study of tissue T cells after allogeneic stem cell transplantation. TCRbeta CDR3 was sequenced at survey depth with template counts. The protocol was immunoSEQ multiplex PCR, while the TCRdb copy is restricted to in-frame clones and leaves out a portion. Here the sample spans 15,000 to 20,000 clones, approximately 70% being singletons. In regard to this clone: Its antigen is not known. Genes and germline are mouse. The read finishes 1 residue shy of the CDR3 end, and the germline J gene is used to complete it.

General observations from the study: Anatomically similar tissues had similar TCR repertoires within each patient. Limitations included a small, clinically heterogeneous cohort and limited sampling depth.

Germline values: CDR1 NSQYPW, CDR2 LRSPGD (reference sequence). The CDR3 is made up of 15 amino acids. V lost 6 bases and J lost 0, with 12 bases in between. The chain employs TRBV1 and TRBJ1-3; the D gene is possibly TRBD1 (6 bases). Sequencing was carried out using spleen. The receptor was isolated from a female BALB/c mouse in good health. Mouse strain MHC haplotype: H2-d. The CDR3 loop is CTCRGQPFSGNTLYF. CDR3 DNA (partial): TGCACCTGCAGAGGACAGCCCTTTTCTGGAAATACGCTCTAT. Supplemented by reference TRBV1 and TRBJ1-3, the full variable domain reads VTLLEQNPRWRLVPRGQAVNLRCILKNSQYPWMSWYQQDLQKQLQWLFTLRSPGDKEVKSLPGADYLATRVTDTELRLQVANMSQGRTLYCTCRGQPFSGNTLYFGEGSRLIVV.